This T cell receptor (beta chain) was sequenced during a study of cytomegalovirus exposure and HLA in healthy donors. Broader study findings: Over 150 TCR beta chains were listed as cytomegalovirus-associated. From TCR beta sequences, most subjects' HLA-A and HLA-B alleles were reportedly predicted accurately. A later analysis appeared to link common viral pathogens to several of the most significant clusters. Among donors in an Asian-associated ancestry cluster, a later analysis reportedly found fewer N-insertions than the approximately 670-donor mean.

PCR employed 60 Vbeta and 13 Jbeta primers. Generated by immunoSEQ multiplex PCR, the TCRdb table keeps only in-frame clones and is missing some. This table has 100,000 or so clones, about 78% appearing once. Comment on this clone: Its antigen is not identified.

Source material: PBMCs. The receptor was derived from a man aged 30 to 39 in good health and CMV-seronegative.

Here the CDR3 reads CASSYSEGLQETQYF. The CDR3, as DNA: TGTGCCAGCAGTTACTCGGAGGGGCTTCAAGAGACCCAGTACTTC. J is TRBJ2-5 and V is TRBV6-6; D might be TRBD2 (6 bases). CDR3 length equals 15 residues. The V end lost 0 bases, the J end lost 2 bases, and 10 bases lay between the germline ends. Per the germline V gene, CDR1 is MNHNY and CDR2 is SVGAGI (reference sequence).